This T cell receptor beta chain was captured by sequencing in a study of blood T cell repertoires in COVID-19. Assay used: immunoSEQ multiplex PCR; TCRdb lists only in-frame clones, some missing. The data hold 150,000 or so clones, with around 90% observed a single time. This CDR3 has 13 amino acids. CDR1 and CDR2 (germline): SQVTM, ANQGSEA. V was pared by 4 bases and J by 4 bases, with 4 bases of the junction left unmatched. This chain links TRBV29-1 with TRBJ2-7, with TRBD1 matching 10 bases. The receptor was derived from a man aged 60-69 years with active or convalescent COVID-19. Sequenced input: peripheral blood. The CDR3 loop is CSVGRTGGYEQYF. CDR3 bases: TGCAGCGTTGGTCGGACAGGGGGATACGAGCAGTACTTC.